This T cell receptor (beta chain) was profiled in a study of blood T cell repertoires in COVID-19. In the study overall: From the United States, Italy and Spain came samples of acute and convalescent COVID-19.

This CDR3 region has 14 residues. V lost 1 base and J lost 7; bases outside the gene matches: 5. Germline CDR1 reads SGHRS; CDR2 reads YFSETQ. Only in-frame clones appear in the TCRdb table, and some are missing; sequencing was by immunoSEQ multiplex PCR. The sample lists 360,000 or so clones; roughly 90% were seen once. The chain employs TRBV5-1 and TRBJ1-1, with TRBD1 matching over 9 bases. Input material: peripheral blood. This receptor was taken from a young man with active or convalescent COVID-19. CDR3 residues: CASSLKGQGFEAFF. The CDR3 nucleotides are TGCGCCAGCAGCTTGAAGGGACAGGGATTTGAAGCTTTCTTT.